The 16 T cell receptor beta chains reported below all come from one sample, sequenced in a study of blood T cell repertoires in COVID-19. TCRdb's copy holds only in-frame clones and misses some; the assay was immunoSEQ multiplex PCR. The sample yields 100,000 to 150,000 clones, about 86% seen once. The sample comprised peripheral blood. Receptor source: a man older than 75 with active or convalescent COVID-19.

V gene TRBV28 combines with J gene TRBJ2-2, with D perhaps matching TRBD2 (7 bases). Trimming left V 6 bases short and J 7 bases short, with 12 bases between. From germline, CDR1 is MDHEN and CDR2 SYDVKM. CDR3 length: 13 residues. The CDR3 spells CASRWGGNGELFF. For the CDR3, the DNA is TGTGCCAGCAGGTGGGGGGGCAACGGGGAGCTGTTTTTT.

The chain is built from TRBV28 and TRBJ1-2; D perhaps matches TRBD1 (5 bases). The CDR3 sequence is 13 residues long. Germline CDR1 and CDR2: MDHEN and SYDVKM. V shed 4 bases and J shed 7 bases, with 13 bases lying between them. In DNA form, the CDR3 reads TGTGCCAGCAGTTGGAAAGGGGAGGGTGGCTACACCTTC. Encoded protein: CASSWKGEGGYTF.

The chain combines TRBV6-5 with TRBJ1-2; 7 nucleotides line up with TRBD1. The V gene end was trimmed by 0 bases and the J gene end by 1 base; junction bases not matched to a gene: 2. Germline CDR1 is MNHEY and CDR2 is SVGAGI. The CDR3 runs to 15 residues. CDR3 region: CASSYSGTDNYGYTF. The CDR3 nucleotides are TGTGCCAGCAGTTACTCCGGGACAGATAACTATGGCTACACCTTC.

The rearrangement links TRBV24-1 to TRBJ1-2; D unclear. CDR3 length: 14 residues. Per germline, CDR1 KGHDR and CDR2 SFDVKD. V gave up 3 bases and J gave up 0 bases, with 7 bases separating them. The CDR3 here is CATSDDKTNYGYTF. The CDR3, as DNA: TGTGCCACCAGTGATGACAAGACTAACTATGGCTACACCTTC.

The rearrangement uses TRBV11-2 and TRBJ2-3; possibly TRBD1 for D (5 bases). The V end was cut by 8 bases, the J end by 2 bases, with 14 bases between. Germline V gene data show CDR1 as SGHAT and CDR2 as FQNNGV. The CDR3 extends over 14 amino acids. The CDR3 here is CASLGRLITDTQYF. In DNA form, the CDR3 reads TGTGCCAGCCTGGGGCGACTCATCACAGATACGCAGTATTTT.

Details on this clone: This specimen includes other DNA sequences encoding the same CDR3. This rearrangement joins TRBV5-6 to TRBJ1-5, with 10 bases identical to TRBD1. Trimming removed 4 bases from V and 4 bases from J; junction bases left unmatched: 2. This CDR3 contains 14 residues. CDR1 and CDR2 (germline): SGHDT, YYEEEE. The CDR3 DNA reads as TGTGCCAGCAGCAGGGACAGGGGAAATCAGCCCCAGCATTTT. Amino acids: CASSRDRGNQPQHF.

This clone appeared a single time. The J gene is TRBJ2-3, the V gene TRBV9; 8 bases fit TRBD2. Unmatched junction bases numbered 9, after V lost 3 bases and J lost 6 bases. Per germline, CDR1 SGDLS and CDR2 YYNGEE. The CDR3 is 15 residues long. CDR3 DNA: TGTGCCAGCAGCGCTCTAGCGGGCCTGGGGGATACGCAGTATTTT. Its translation: CASSALAGLGDTQYF.

The chain carries TRBV5-1 and TRBJ2-3, with 7 bases that match TRBD2. The CDR3 totals 14 residues. In germline, CDR1 is SGHRS, CDR2 YFSETQ. V lost 7 bases, J lost 5 bases, and 10 bases stayed unmatched. In nucleotides, the CDR3 is TGCGCCAGCTCGACTAGCCCTGGACTAGATACGCAGTATTTT. Translating it yields CASSTSPGLDTQYF.

The V gene is TRBV27, the J gene TRBJ1-6; D ambiguous. This CDR3 is 20 amino acids long. Trimming took off 2 bases at V and 0 bases at J, with 20 bases between the two ends. Germline CDR1 is MNHEY and CDR2 is SMNVEV (reference sequence). CDR3 residues: CASSLRRPSSPSSYNSPLHF. Written as DNA, the CDR3 is TGTGCCAGCAGTTTACGGCGGCCGTCCTCTCCGAGCTCCTATAATTCACCCCTCCACTTT.

The V call is TRBV14, the J call TRBJ2-5; TRBD2 agrees at 7 bases. Germline CDR1 reads SGHDN; CDR2 reads FVKESK. The CDR3 has 16 residues. The junction had 14 bases not matched to a gene; V was cut back by 5 bases and J by 5 bases. This chain's CDR3 is CASSAQLASKSETQYF. The CDR3 bases are TGTGCCAGCAGCGCTCAACTAGCGTCCAAATCGGAGACCCAGTACTTC.

The rearrangement uses TRBV5-6 and TRBJ1-2, with a tentative D call TRBD1 (6 bases). Germline V gene lookup returns CDR1 SGHDT and CDR2 YYEEEE. V shed 1 base and J shed 0 bases, with 13 bases lying between them. The CDR3 runs to 16 residues. The CDR3 DNA sequence: TGTGCCAGCAGCTTGTTCCCCGGACAGTCTAACTATGGCTACACCTTC. Translation gives CASSLFPGQSNYGYTF.

Points on this clone: Within the sample, other DNA sequences also encode this same CDR3. This rearrangement joins TRBV5-1 to TRBJ2-3; 8 bases match TRBD1. Unmatched junction bases numbered 5, after V lost 4 bases and J lost 4 bases. There are 14 residues in the CDR3. Germline loops: CDR1 SGHRS, CDR2 YFSETQ. The CDR3 is CASSPGQGPDTQYF. As DNA, the CDR3 is TGCGCCAGCAGCCCAGGACAGGGCCCAGATACGCAGTATTTT.

The rearrangement links TRBV6-6 to TRBJ2-7, with 9 bases identical to TRBD1. V gave up 4 bases and J gave up 3 bases; unmatched junction bases: 10. The germline CDR1 and CDR2 sequences are MNHNY and SVGAGI (reference sequence). The CDR3 runs to 16 residues. In DNA, the CDR3 is TGTGCCAGCAGTTCCTCCGGGACAGGGAGTCGCTACGAGCAGTACTTC. Its protein is CASSSSGTGSRYEQYF.

This chain links TRBV6-6 with TRBJ1-6; D may be TRBD1 (6 bases). Germline assignment: CDR1 MNHNY and CDR2 SVGAGI (reference sequence). The CDR3 loop spans 15 amino acids. The V gene lost 2 bases and the J gene lost 5 bases, with 10 bases spanning the gap. The CDR3 region has the DNA TGTGCCAGCAGTTACATGGGGGCCCATAATTCACCCCTCCACTTT. Its protein product is CASSYMGAHNSPLHF.

This rearrangement joins TRBV15 to TRBJ1-2; 10 bases agree with TRBD1. This CDR3 comprises 18 residues. The ends lost 7 bases at V and 3 bases at J; junction bases unmatched: 17. CDR1 is LNHNV, CDR2 YYDKDF, per germline (reference sequence). CDR3 in amino acids: CATTNGQGEGLGYYGYTF. CDR3 coding DNA: TGTGCCACCACCAACGGACAGGGGGAAGGACTAGGTTACTATGGCTACACCTTC.

The rearrangement joins TRBV11-3 to TRBJ2-5; TRBD2 aligns across 7 bases. The CDR3 is made up of 15 amino acids. Germline trimming cut 2 bases from V and 2 bases from J; bases unmatched to any gene: 5. Germline lookup yields CDR1 SGHNT and CDR2 YENEEA. The CDR3 nucleotides are TGTGCCAGCAGCTTATTGGCGGGGGTTCAAGAGACCCAGTACTTC. Its translation is CASSLLAGVQETQYF. Filled out from reference TRBV11-3 and TRBJ2-5, the complete variable domain reads EAGVVQSPRYKIIEKKQPVAFWCNPISGHNTLYWYLQNLGQGPELLIRYENEEAVDDSQLPKDRFSAERLKGVDSTLKIQPAELGDSAVYLCASSLLAGVQETQYFGPGTRLLVL.